This TCR beta chain is from a study of beta chain features in type 1 diabetes. Many counts were recorded for this clone. The CDR3 runs 13 residues. Germline CDR1 and CDR2: SNHLY and FYNNEI. The V and J ends lost 7 bases and 3 bases, in that order; junction bases with no gene match: 5. Every isolated RNA sample was fully reverse transcribed, so sequencing captured expressed TCRB transcripts. Deep immunoSEQ sequencing covered naive, central memory and regulatory T cell samples. Profiling relied on immunoSEQ multiplex PCR, and the TCRdb table lists in-frame clones only, not all of them. Of 300,000 or so clones in the sample, 7.5% to 9% are singletons; the top ten hold more than 0.4%.

The chain combines TRBV2 with TRBJ1-1; 7 bases are shared with TRBD1. The TCR comes from a woman aged 18 to 35 in good health. The sequencing sample was made of central memory CD4+ T cells from blood. CDR3 sequence reads: CASMLGQHTEAFF. The CDR3 nucleotides read TGTGCCAGCATGCTGGGACAGCACACTGAAGCTTTCTTT. The whole variable domain, filled in from reference TRBV2 and TRBJ1-1, reads EPEVTQTPSHQVTQMGQEVILRCVPISNHLYFYWYRQILGQKVEFLVSFYNNEISEKSEIFDDQFSVERPDGSNFTLKIRSTKLEDSAMYFCASMLGQHTEAFFGQGTRLTVV.